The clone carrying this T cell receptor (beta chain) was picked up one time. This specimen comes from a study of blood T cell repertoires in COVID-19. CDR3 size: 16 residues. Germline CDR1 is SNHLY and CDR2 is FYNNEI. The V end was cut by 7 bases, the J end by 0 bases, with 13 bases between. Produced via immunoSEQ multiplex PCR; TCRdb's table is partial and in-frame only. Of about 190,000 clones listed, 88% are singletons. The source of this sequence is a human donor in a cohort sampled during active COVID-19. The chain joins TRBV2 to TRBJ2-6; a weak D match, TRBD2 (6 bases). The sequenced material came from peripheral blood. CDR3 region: CASTGDDPSGANVLTF. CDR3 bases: TGTGCCAGCACGGGGGACGACCCCTCTGGGGCCAACGTCCTGACTTTC.